The 19 T cell receptor beta chains presented below share a single source sample, sequenced in a study of blood T cell repertoires in COVID-19. Assay used: immunoSEQ multiplex PCR; TCRdb lists only in-frame clones, some missing. Of hundreds of thousands of clones in the sample, roughly 90% were seen once. The specimen was peripheral blood. The receptor set was obtained from a woman aged 30 to 39 with active or convalescent COVID-19.

The V gene is TRBV6-1, the J gene TRBJ1-1; 7 nucleotides match TRBD1. J was trimmed by 1 base and V by 5 bases; bases with no gene match: 4. CDR3 length: 14 residues. Germline CDR1 is MNHNS and CDR2 is SASEGT. The CDR3 DNA sequence: TGTGCCAGCAGTTTTCGGACAGGGAACACTGAAGCTTTCTTT. Protein: CASSFRTGNTEAFF.

V gene TRBV19 combines with J gene TRBJ1-4; D may be TRBD1 (5 bases). Germline CDR1 LNHDA, CDR2 SQIVND (reference sequence). The CDR3 is made up of 13 amino acids. V was trimmed by 6 bases and J by 12 bases, leaving 17 bases between them. In nucleotides, the CDR3 is TGTGCCAGTAGCGACCAGGAGGGACTCCAACTGTTTTTT. This translates into CASSDQEGLQLFF.

V is TRBV5-1 and J is TRBJ2-5, with D uncertain. Germline CDR1 is SGHRS and CDR2 is YFSETQ. This CDR3 is built from 14 residues. Between the trimmed V and J ends, which lost 2 bases and 0 bases, there was a span of 8 bases. CDR3 sequence reads: CASSFRGYQETQYF. The CDR3 DNA reads as TGCGCCAGCAGCTTTCGAGGATACCAAGAGACCCAGTACTTC. The complete variable domain, with remaining parts taken from reference TRBV5-1 and TRBJ2-5, reads KAGVTQTPRYLIKTRGQQVTLSCSPISGHRSVSWYQQTPGQGLQFLFEYFSETQRNKGNFPGRFSGRQFSNSRSEMNVSTLELGDSALYLCASSFRGYQETQYFGPGTRLLVL.

This chain connects TRBV21-1 to TRBJ1-3; the D call TRBD1 from the table was never checked on the DNA. TRBV21-1 is listed as a pseudogene. The CDR3 spans 13 residues. The CDR3 sequence: CASSKMKDKAIYF. The CDR3, as DNA: TGTGCCAGCAGCAAAATGAAGGACAAGGCCATATATTTT.

The rearrangement joins TRBV30 to TRBJ1-2, with a possible D match to TRBD1 (6 bases). The CDR3 sequence is 13 residues long. CDR1 GTSNPN and CDR2 SVGIG come from the germline V gene (reference sequence). Trimming removed 1 base at V and 2 bases at J, with 8 bases between. CDR3 bases: TGTGCCTGGAGTGCTGGACAGAACTATGGCTACACCTTC. Protein: CAWSAGQNYGYTF.

The gene calls are TRBV6-6 and TRBJ2-7; D unresolved. Germline V gene sequence: CDR1 MNHNY, CDR2 SVGAGI (reference sequence). The V gene lost 0 bases and the J gene lost 2 bases, with 11 bases spanning the gap. This CDR3 spans 15 amino acids. The DNA for the CDR3 is TGTGCCAGCAGTTACTCGATCCCCGGAGCCTACGAGCAGTACTTC. Translating it yields CASSYSIPGAYEQYF.

The J gene is TRBJ1-5, the V gene TRBV3-1 (or the pseudogene TRBV3-2), with TRBD1 as a possible D gene (6 bases). The CDR3 is 13 amino acids. Trimming took 4 bases from V and 9 from J, leaving 13 bases between them. Germline V gives CDR1 LGHDT, CDR2 YNNKEL (reference sequence). The CDR3 here is CASSPGQLLPQHF. The DNA for the CDR3 is TGTGCCAGCAGCCCAGGACAGCTTTTGCCCCAGCATTTT.

The genes are TRBV14 and TRBJ1-6; possibly TRBD1 for D (5 bases). Germline V gene sequence: CDR1 SGHDN, CDR2 FVKESK. This CDR3 has 17 residues. V gave up 0 bases and J gave up 6 bases, with 15 bases separating them. In DNA, the CDR3 is TGTGCCAGCAGCCAAGACCGTCCGGGGGTCGGTAATTCACCCCTCCACTTT. Protein product: CASSQDRPGVGNSPLHF.

Notes on this clone: One end of the junction varies from germline; a read error may be responsible. This chain uses TRBV5-4 with TRBJ2-5; perhaps TRBD1 as D (5 bases). Germline loops: CDR1 SGHNT, CDR2 YYREEE (reference sequence). The CDR3 length is 13 residues. DNA of the CDR3: TGTGCCAGCAGCTCTGTTGGGGCAGAGACCCAATACTTC. Protein sequence: CASSSVGAETQYF.

The gene calls are TRBV5-1 and TRBJ2-5; 11 nucleotides agree with TRBD2. There are 17 residues in the CDR3. Germline V lookup: CDR1 SGHRS, CDR2 YFSETQ. The junction had 12 bases not matched to a gene; V was cut back by 5 bases and J by 3 bases. The CDR3 protein is CASRTAELAGVKETQYF. CDR3 nucleotide sequence: TGCGCCAGCAGGACCGCTGAACTAGCGGGAGTTAAAGAGACCCAGTACTTC.

The chain employs TRBV6-5 and TRBJ1-5; TRBD1 aligns across 7 bases. The V gene's germline CDR1 is MNHEY and CDR2 SVGAGI. J was trimmed by 8 bases and V by 6 bases; bases with no gene match: 13. The CDR3 length is 15 residues. This CDR3 is CASRRSGTAEKPQHF. In DNA form, the CDR3 reads TGTGCCAGCAGACGTTCCGGGACAGCTGAAAAGCCCCAGCATTTT.

The chain combines TRBV5-1 with TRBJ1-5, with D possibly being TRBD1 (6 bases). This CDR3 comprises 16 residues. Germline CDR1 is SGHRS and CDR2 is YFSETQ. The V and J ends lost 0 bases and 3 bases respectively, with 13 bases between them. The CDR3 bases are TGCGCCAGCAGCTTGGACAGGGCCGATACCAATCAGCCCCAGCATTTT. It yields the protein CASSLDRADTNQPQHF.

This chain joins TRBV11-3 and TRBJ1-1; D might be TRBD1 (6 bases). V dropped 3 bases and J dropped 1 base, with 9 bases sitting between them. Per the germline V gene, CDR1 is SGHNT and CDR2 is YENEEA. There are 14 residues in the CDR3. The CDR3 bases are TGTGCCAGCAGCTTGCGGGGGGCGAACACTGAAGCTTTCTTT. Translating gives CASSLRGANTEAFF.

This clone was detected once. The V call is TRBV12-3 or TRBV12-4, the J call TRBJ1-1; no reliable D call. V lost 4 bases and J 5 bases, leaving 5 bases between the germline ends. This CDR3 comprises 11 residues. The CDR3 sequence is CASSSRTEAFF. The DNA for the CDR3 is TGTGCCAGCAGTTCCCGGACTGAAGCTTTCTTT.

The chain has TRBV27 and TRBJ1-4; possible D gene TRBD1, 6 bases. Germline CDR1 and CDR2: MNHEY and SMNVEV (reference sequence). V lost 5 bases to trimming and J lost 7 bases, with 14 bases between them. The CDR3 has 14 amino acids. CDR3 amino acids: CASSPLTGGEKLFF. CDR3 coding DNA: TGTGCCAGCAGTCCCCTGACAGGAGGTGAAAAACTGTTTTTT.

This clone has just a few counts. This chain links TRBV27 with TRBJ2-3; unclear D gene. CDR1 and CDR2 from the germline V gene are MNHEY and SMNVEV (reference sequence). This CDR3 has 15 amino acids. V was pared by 5 bases and J by 2 bases, with 14 bases between. DNA of the CDR3: TGTGCCAGCAGTAATTGGCCATTGAACACAGATACGCAGTATTTT. Translating gives CASSNWPLNTDTQYF.

The rearrangement joins TRBV6-4 to TRBJ2-1; 12 bases are shared with TRBD2. CDR3 length: 14 residues. Germline trimming cut 8 bases from V and 10 bases from J; bases unmatched to any gene: 9. The germline V gene encodes CDR1 MRHNA and CDR2 SNTAGT. CDR3 in DNA: TGTGCCAGCCGACTAGCGGGGGCTGCCAGGGAGCAGTTCTTC. Residues: CASRLAGAAREQFF.

V gene TRBV5-1 combines with J gene TRBJ2-7; TRBD2 is a possible D gene (6 bases). Germline-derived CDR1 and CDR2 are SGHRS and YFSETQ. There are 16 residues in the CDR3. V was shortened by 0 bases and J by 0 bases, with 13 bases between the two germline ends. This CDR3 reads CASSLAPSDSSYEQYF. DNA for the CDR3: TGCGCCAGCAGCTTGGCCCCTAGCGATAGCTCCTACGAGCAGTACTTC.

V and J are TRBV4-1 and TRBJ1-4, with TRBD1 matching over 8 bases. The J segment lost 7 bases and the V segment lost 4 bases, leaving 11 bases of the junction unmatched. CDR3 size: 16 residues. CDR1 and CDR2 from the germline V gene are MGHRA and YSYEKL. CDR3 DNA: TGCGCCAGCAGCCCCCAGGGGGGGACAGGAGGTGAAAAACTGTTTTTT. Its protein is CASSPQGGTGGEKLFF.